Presented here are 15 T cell receptor beta chains from one specimen sequenced in a study of T-cell reconstitution after alpha-beta-depleted transplantation in children. The authors prepared the TCRbeta library with unique molecular identifiers. TCRdb redid the calling of the PCR reads with MiXCR, one entry per CDR3 protein. In the table there are about 540,000 distinct CDR3 sequences, approximately 20% of which are singletons. The specimen comprised PBMCs from the stem cell graft donor, sampled from the stem cell graft. The receptors were gathered from a human donor who donated a stem cell graft to a child with acute lymphoblastic leukemia.

At least ten counts were recorded for this clonotype. V gene TRBV20-1 combines with J gene TRBJ2-4, with D hard to call. Trimming removed 3 bases at V and 0 bases at J, with 18 bases between. Germline CDR1 is DFQATT and CDR2 is SNEGSKA (reference sequence). The CDR3 extends over 17 amino acids. CDR3 protein: CSASPDPFLLAKNIQYF. CDR3 bases: TGCAGTGCTAGCCCAGACCCCTTTCTACTAGCCAAAAACATTCAGTACTTC.

This clonotype appeared a few times. The chain couples TRBV7-9 to TRBJ1-2; D gene ambiguous. V was shortened by 5 bases and J by 3 bases, with 7 bases between the two germline ends. The V gene's germline CDR1 is SEHNR and CDR2 FQNEAQ (reference sequence). The CDR3 is 12 amino acids. The CDR3 loop is CASSLRDYGYTF. The CDR3, as DNA: TGTGCCAGCAGCCTCCGGGACTATGGCTACACCTTC.

This clonotype was observed a few times. The chain couples TRBV10-3 to TRBJ2-7; 8 bases are a match to TRBD2. V dropped 3 bases and J dropped 0; count of bases not matched to a gene: 1. The CDR3 has 14 residues. CDR1 ENHRY and CDR2 SYGVKD come from the germline V gene. CDR3 protein: CAISDGGGSYEQYF. The DNA for the CDR3 is TGTGCCATCAGTGACGGGGGGGGCTCCTACGAGCAGTACTTC.

Only a few counts were recorded for this clonotype. The genes are TRBV20-1 and TRBJ2-1; TRBD1 aligns across 9 bases. This CDR3 has 14 amino acids. Germline V gene lookup returns CDR1 DFQATT and CDR2 SNEGSKA (reference sequence). Trimming removed 6 bases from V and 7 bases from J; junction bases left unmatched: 10. CDR3 in amino acids: CSATRQGGVNEQFF. The CDR3 DNA sequence: TGCAGTGCAACGAGACAGGGGGGAGTAAATGAGCAGTTCTTC.

The chain uses TRBV15 and TRBJ1-2; a weak D match, TRBD1 (5 bases). V lost 6 bases to trimming and J lost 2 bases, with 10 bases between them. CDR1 is LNHNV and CDR2 is YYDKDF in the germline V gene (reference sequence). The CDR3 extends over 13 amino acids. The CDR3 protein is CATSPGTNYGYTF. In DNA form, the CDR3 reads TGTGCCACCAGTCCCGGGACCAACTATGGCTACACCTTC.

This clonotype was detected a few times. The chain has TRBV29-1 and TRBJ1-1, with 9 bases lining up with TRBD1. Germline values: CDR1 SQVTM, CDR2 ANQGSEA. This CDR3 is 15 amino acids long. Losses at the gene ends were 3 bases for V and 4 bases for J; bases not matched to a gene: 9. For the CDR3, the DNA is TGCAGCGTTGATGTCGGGGGACAGGGAAGCACTGAAGCTTTCTTT. This encodes CSVDVGGQGSTEAFF.

This clonotype has more than one count but fewer than ten. V and J are TRBV27 and TRBJ2-5; 7 positions match TRBD2. This CDR3 region has 15 residues. V dropped 2 bases and J dropped 5; count of bases not matched to a gene: 8. Germline CDR1 and CDR2: MNHEY and SMNVEV (reference sequence). CDR3 DNA: TGTGCCAGCAGTTTAAGGCTAGCGGCGGGGGAGACCCAGTACTTC. As protein: CASSLRLAAGETQYF.

This clonotype has only a few counts. The chain combines TRBV5-1 with TRBJ1-4; D not resolved. CDR1 and CDR2 from the germline V gene are SGHRS and YFSETQ. V lost 5 bases to trimming and J lost 4 bases, with 12 bases between them. This CDR3 is 14 amino acids long. The CDR3 DNA reads TGCGCCAGCAGTTGGGCCGTCGATAATGAAAAACTGTTTTTT. It encodes CASSWAVDNEKLFF.

In DNA, the CDR3 is TGTGCCACCAGTGACCTTAAGGGGGAGCAGTTCTTC. It encodes CATSDLKGEQFF. The rearrangement links TRBV24-1 to TRBJ2-1; TRBD1 might be the D (5 bases). Per the germline V gene, CDR1 is KGHDR and CDR2 is SFDVKD. The CDR3 sequence is 12 residues long. Trimming cost V 4 bases and J 10 bases, with 10 bases left between them.

This clonotype was observed many times. As DNA, the CDR3 is TGTGCCAGCAGCTTCGGGACAGGGGACTACGAGCAGTACTTC. This translates into CASSFGTGDYEQYF. V gene TRBV5-6 combines with J gene TRBJ2-7, with 10 bases aligning to TRBD1. The germline V gene has CDR1 SGHDT and CDR2 YYEEEE. The trim removed 2 bases at V and 3 bases at J, leaving 2 bases unmatched. The CDR3 sequence is 14 residues long. The full variable domain, completed using reference TRBV5-6 and TRBJ2-7, is DAGVTQSPTHLIKTRGQQVTLRCSPKSGHDTVSWYQQALGQGPQFIFQYYEEEERQRGNFPDRFSGHQFPNYSSELNVNALLLGDSALYLCASSFGTGDYEQYFGPGTRLTVT.

This chain links TRBV12-3 or TRBV12-4 with TRBJ1-1, with D perhaps matching TRBD1 (6 bases). CDR3 length: 14 residues. Trimming pared 5 bases from V and 1 base from J, leaving 11 bases between. CDR3: CASSPGTQNTEAFF. DNA of the CDR3: TGTGCCAGCAGTCCCGGGACACAGAACACTGAAGCTTTCTTT.

This clonotype has only a few counts. V gene TRBV20-1 combines with J gene TRBJ2-7; no definite D call. V was trimmed by 5 bases and J by 7 bases, leaving 15 bases between them. In germline, CDR1 is DFQATT, CDR2 SNEGSKA (reference sequence). This CDR3 region has 12 residues. The CDR3 sequence is CSAPLSTWEQYF. In DNA form, the CDR3 reads TGCAGTGCTCCCCTTTCGACCTGGGAGCAGTACTTC.

CDR3 loop: CASRKTGATNEKLFF. The CDR3 nucleotides are TGTGCCAGCAGAAAGACAGGGGCAACTAATGAAAAACTGTTTTTT. The chain has TRBV7-8 and TRBJ1-4; 8 positions match TRBD1. There are 15 residues in the CDR3. V lost 6 bases to trimming and J lost 0 bases; unmatched junction nucleotides: 3. The germline CDR1 and CDR2 sequences are SGHVS and FQNEAQ. The whole variable domain, remainder taken from reference TRBV7-8 and TRBJ1-4, is GAGVSQSPRYKVAKRGQDVALRCDPISGHVSLFWYQQALGQGPEFLTYFQNEAQLDKSGLPSDRFFAERPEGSVSTLKIQRTQQEDSAVYLCASRKTGATNEKLFFGSGTQLSVL.

This clonotype was detected a few times. The chain joins TRBV20-1 to TRBJ1-1; no firm D call. CDR1 DFQATT and CDR2 SNEGSKA come from the germline V gene (reference sequence). The CDR3 length is 11 residues. Trimming cost V 3 bases and J 10 bases, with 12 bases left between them. Here the CDR3 DNA reads TGCAGTGCTAGGTTCGAGGGAGGAGCTTTCTTT. Translation: CSARFEGGAFF.

The V and J genes are TRBV9 and TRBJ2-5, with TRBD2 matching over 9 bases. This CDR3 is built from 17 residues. Germline V gives CDR1 SGDLS, CDR2 YYNGEE. J lost 5 bases, V lost 0 bases, and 11 bases had no gene match. CDR3 nucleotides: TGTGCCAGCAGCGTAGGGGGGCGGGAGGGACGTTGGGAGACCCAGTACTTC. Translating it yields CASSVGGREGRWETQYF.